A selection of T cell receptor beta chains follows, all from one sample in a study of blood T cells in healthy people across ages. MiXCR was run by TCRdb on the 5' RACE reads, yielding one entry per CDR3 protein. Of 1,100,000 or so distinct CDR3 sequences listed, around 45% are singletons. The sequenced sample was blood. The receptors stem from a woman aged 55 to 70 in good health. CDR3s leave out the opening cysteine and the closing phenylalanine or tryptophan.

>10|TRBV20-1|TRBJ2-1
SARLAYNEQF
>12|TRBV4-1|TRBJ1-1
ASSQAVRNREAF
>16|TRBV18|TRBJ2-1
ASSPGTGALSVHNEQF
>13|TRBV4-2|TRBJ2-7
ASSLATEGAYEQY
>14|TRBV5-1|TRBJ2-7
ASSSLPGSLTYEQY
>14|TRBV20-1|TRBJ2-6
SARGSLSSGANVLT
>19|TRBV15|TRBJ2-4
ATSRTPPGQGLAGMKNIQY
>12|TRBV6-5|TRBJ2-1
AGSYSGGYNEQF
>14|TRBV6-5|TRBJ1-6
ASSYSSGTGNSPLH
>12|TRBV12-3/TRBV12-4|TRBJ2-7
ASSQLAGGIEQY
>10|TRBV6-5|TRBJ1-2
ASSYRGGGNT
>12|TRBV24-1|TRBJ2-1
ATSDGTGGDEQF
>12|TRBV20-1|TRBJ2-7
SARRSGRPYEQY
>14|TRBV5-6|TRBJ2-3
ASSLGRDRGSDTQY
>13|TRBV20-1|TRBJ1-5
SAITGTGGDQPQH
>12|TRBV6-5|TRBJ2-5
ASSTSGAQETQY
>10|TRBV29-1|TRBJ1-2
SVAEGRYGYT
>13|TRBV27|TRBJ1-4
ASSQGQGEVEKPF
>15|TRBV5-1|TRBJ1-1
ASSPRTGTSMNTEAF
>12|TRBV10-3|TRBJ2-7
AISVAGGAAEQY
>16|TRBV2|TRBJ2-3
ASSELTTSGRITDTQY
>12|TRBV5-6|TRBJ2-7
ASSLQDANYEQY
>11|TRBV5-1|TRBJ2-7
ASSLVAFHEQY
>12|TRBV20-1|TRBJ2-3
SAKEGGPPDTQY
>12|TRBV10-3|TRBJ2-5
AISDKGFGETQY
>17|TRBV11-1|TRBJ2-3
ASSHKSIPLAGGSDTQY
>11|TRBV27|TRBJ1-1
ASSLMLDTEAF
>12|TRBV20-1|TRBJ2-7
SARDILVSNEQY
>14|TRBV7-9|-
ASSLVSGTAIYEQY
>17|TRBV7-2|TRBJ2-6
ASSSGTMGLGSGANVLT
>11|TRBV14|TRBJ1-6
ASSQGVDSPLH
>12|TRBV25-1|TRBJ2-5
ASSEYGKAETQY
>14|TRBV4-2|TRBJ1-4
ASSPAPGSGNEKLF
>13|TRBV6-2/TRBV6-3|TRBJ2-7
ASSLGGASPGEQY
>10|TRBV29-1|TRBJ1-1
SVSTGGTEAF
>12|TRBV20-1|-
SATHPDRGYEQY
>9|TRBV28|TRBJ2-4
ASTYRDLQY
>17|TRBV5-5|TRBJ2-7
ASSLGRMGPLAFPYEQY
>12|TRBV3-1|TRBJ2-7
ASSQGDYSYEQY
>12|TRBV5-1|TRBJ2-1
ASSHKEPHNEQF
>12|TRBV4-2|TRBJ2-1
ASSQDLGQHEQF
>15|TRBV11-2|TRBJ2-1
ASSPRTGRTSYNEQF